This T cell receptor beta chain was captured by sequencing in a study of blood T cells in healthy people across ages. CDR1 and CDR2 (germline): MNHEY, SMNVEV (reference sequence). The CDR3 sequence is 14 residues long. V was trimmed by 4 bases and J by 5 bases, leaving 15 bases between them. This clonotype was found a few times. A second PCR, run for about 6 to 11 cycles, used a sample-barcoded 5' primer plus a J-beta primer mix. A single record per CDR3 protein comes from TCRdb applying MiXCR to the 5' RACE reads. Of 1.5 million to 2 million distinct CDR3 sequences listed, 34% are singletons. Donors were healthy Caucasian individuals from Russia aged roughly 6 to 100. Extraction yielded at least 6 micrograms of total RNA per sample.

The chain carries TRBV27 and TRBJ2-7; D not certain. Sequencing was done on a sample of blood. The receptor was derived from a woman between 25 and 40 years old in good health. The CDR3 DNA is TGTGCCAGCAGTTCCTCCGCGTTGACCAACGAGCAGTACTTC. Its protein is CASSSSALTNEQYF.